The sequence of this TCR beta chain was determined in a study of read filtering for tumor transcriptome and immune sequencing. This clonotype appeared many times. This library used roughly 430 ng RNA and molecular barcoded adaptors spanning alpha/delta and beta/gamma chains. MiXCR was run by TCRdb on the reads, yielding one entry per CDR3 protein. The sample carries 50,000 or so distinct CDR3 sequences, around 19% recorded once. Source material: a population of CD138-negative cells sorted from bone marrow. This receptor was obtained from a donor over 35 with multiple myeloma.

In DNA form, the CDR3 reads TGCAGTGCCCACCCGCCGGCCATCACACCGCAGGGCTACACCTTC. Amino acids: CSAHPPAITPQGYTF. This chain uses TRBV20-1 with TRBJ1-2; D is uncertain. The V end lost 6 bases, the J end lost 8 bases, and 25 bases lay between the germline ends. The CDR3 extends over 15 amino acids. Germline CDR1 DFQATT, CDR2 SNEGSKA (reference sequence).